This T cell receptor beta chain was sequenced in a study of ipilimumab plus nivolumab after autologous stem cell transplantation. For the study at large: DLBCL patients had primary refractory or relapsed disease. General observations from the study: The authors say TCR, Treg and microbiome findings warrant further study.

Profiling relied on immunoSEQ multiplex PCR, and the TCRdb table lists in-frame clones only, not all of them. The sample records roughly 86,000 clones, 83% being singletons. The CDR3 spans 13 residues. CDR1 is SGHTS, CDR2 YDEGEE, per germline. Deletions cut 0 bases from V and 3 bases from J, with 4 bases between. Ipilimumab, 1 mg/kg, started 14 to 28 days after autologous transplant. Dosing: nivolumab 3 mg/kg IV, weeks 1, 4, 7, 10, then every two weeks to week 26. A note on this clone: Antigen: not known.

Sequenced here: PBMCs, sampled in a trial of ipilimumab plus nivolumab as post-transplant consolidation. This chain uses TRBV5-8 with TRBJ1-3; the D is unclear. The clonotype was recovered from a male donor with diffuse large B-cell lymphoma. The CDR3 reads CASSLEIGNTIYF. CDR3 in DNA: TGTGCCAGCAGCTTGGAAATTGGAAACACCATATATTTT.